These 2 T cell receptor beta chains came from one sample sequenced in a study of a mutant IDH1 vaccine in newly diagnosed glioma. Produced via immunoSEQ multiplex PCR; TCRdb's table is partial and in-frame only. The sample has 29,000 or so clones; 65% to 85% are singletons. As for time point: week 23, last vaccination. Every single dose of the vaccine, 300 ug of mutant IDH1 20-mer peptide, came with topical imiquimod. No antigen is known for these receptors. The material was PBMCs, obtained from a glioma patient whose treatment included an IDH1 peptide vaccine. These TCRs come from a woman younger than 30 with glioma.

The chain carries TRBV19 and TRBJ2-1, with D tentatively TRBD1 (5 bases). Deletions cut 4 bases from V and 0 bases from J, with 7 bases between. Looked up from germline, CDR1 is LNHDA and CDR2 is SQIVND (reference sequence). There are 14 residues in the CDR3. The CDR3 DNA reads as TGTGCCAGTAGTAAGGGGTACTCCTACAATGAGCAGTTCTTC. Translation gives CASSKGYSYNEQFF. Together with reference TRBV19 and TRBJ2-1, the CDR3 gives the full variable domain: DGGITQSPKYLFRKEGQNVTLSCEQNLNHDAMYWYRQDPGQGLRLIYYSQIVNDFQKGDIAEGYSVSREKKESFPLTVTSAQKNPTAFYLCASSKGYSYNEQFFGPGTRLTVL.

This clone came up a few times. V is TRBV29-1 and J is TRBJ1-1; D gene uncertain. With 4 bases removed from V and 3 bases from J, the gap between germline ends came to 3 bases. Looked up from germline, CDR1 is SQVTM and CDR2 is ANQGSEA. This CDR3 has 10 residues. This CDR3 reads CSVVDTEAFF. In DNA form, the CDR3 reads TGCAGCGTTGTCGACACTGAAGCTTTCTTT.